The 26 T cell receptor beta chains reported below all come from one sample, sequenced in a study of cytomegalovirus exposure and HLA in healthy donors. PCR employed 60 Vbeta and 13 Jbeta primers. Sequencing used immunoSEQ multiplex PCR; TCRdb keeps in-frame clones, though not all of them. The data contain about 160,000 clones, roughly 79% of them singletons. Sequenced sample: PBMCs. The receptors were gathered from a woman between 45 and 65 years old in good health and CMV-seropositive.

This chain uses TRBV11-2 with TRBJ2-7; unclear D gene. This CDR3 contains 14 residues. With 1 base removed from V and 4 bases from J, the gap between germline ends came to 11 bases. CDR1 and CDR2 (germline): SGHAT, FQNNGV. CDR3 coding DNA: TGTGCCAGCAGCTTAGGGAGTGGTGGGTACGAGCAGTACTTC. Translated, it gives CASSLGSGGYEQYF.

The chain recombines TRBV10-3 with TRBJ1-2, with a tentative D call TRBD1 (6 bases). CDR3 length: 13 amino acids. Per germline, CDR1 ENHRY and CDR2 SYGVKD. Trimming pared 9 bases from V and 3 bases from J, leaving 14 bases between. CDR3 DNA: TGTGCCATATGGGACAATGAGGACTATGGCTACACCTTC. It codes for CAIWDNEDYGYTF.

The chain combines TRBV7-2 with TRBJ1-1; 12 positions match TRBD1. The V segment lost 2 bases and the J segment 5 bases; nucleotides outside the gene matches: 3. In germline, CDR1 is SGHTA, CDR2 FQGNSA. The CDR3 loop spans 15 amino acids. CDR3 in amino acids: CASSLRDRGRTEAFF. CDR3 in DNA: TGTGCCAGCAGCTTAAGGGACAGGGGGCGAACTGAAGCTTTCTTT. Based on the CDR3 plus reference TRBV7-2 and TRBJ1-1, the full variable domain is GAGVSQSPSNKVTEKGKDVELRCDPISGHTALYWYRQSLGQGLEFLIYFQGNSAPDKSGLPSDRFSAERTGGSVSTLTIQRTQQEDSAVYLCASSLRDRGRTEAFFGQGTRLTVV.

CDR3 protein: CASSLSGGAIDTQYF. The DNA for the CDR3 is TGTGCCAGCAGCCTTAGCGGGGGGGCCATAGATACGCAGTATTTT. This chain links TRBV4-2 with TRBJ2-3, with TRBD2 matching 11 bases. Trimming took 4 bases from V and 5 from J; bases not matched to a gene: 5. The CDR3 covers 15 residues. Per the germline V gene, CDR1 is LGHNA and CDR2 is YNFKEQ.

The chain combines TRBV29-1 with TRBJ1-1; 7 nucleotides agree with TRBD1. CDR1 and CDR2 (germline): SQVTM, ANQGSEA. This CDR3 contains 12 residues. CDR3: CTTDRVGTEAFF. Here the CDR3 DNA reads TGCACTACAGACAGGGTGGGCACTGAAGCTTTCTTT.

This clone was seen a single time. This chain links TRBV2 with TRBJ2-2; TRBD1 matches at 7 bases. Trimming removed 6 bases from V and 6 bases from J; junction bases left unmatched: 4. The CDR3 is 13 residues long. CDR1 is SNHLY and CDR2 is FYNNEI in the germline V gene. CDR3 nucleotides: TGTGCCAGCAGGAAGACAGGGCCCGGGGAGCTGTTTTTT. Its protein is CASRKTGPGELFF.

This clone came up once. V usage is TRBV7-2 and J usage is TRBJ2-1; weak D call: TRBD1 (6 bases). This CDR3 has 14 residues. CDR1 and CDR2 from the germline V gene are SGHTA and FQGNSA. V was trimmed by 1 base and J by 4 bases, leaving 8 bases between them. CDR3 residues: CASSLVGQYNEQFF. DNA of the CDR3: TGTGCCAGCAGCTTAGTAGGACAGTACAATGAGCAGTTCTTC.

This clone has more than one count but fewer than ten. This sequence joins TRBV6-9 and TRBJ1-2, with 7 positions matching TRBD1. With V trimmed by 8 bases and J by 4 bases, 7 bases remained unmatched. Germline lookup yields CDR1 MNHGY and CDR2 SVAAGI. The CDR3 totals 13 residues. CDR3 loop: CASPKDRTYGYTF. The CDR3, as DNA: TGTGCCAGCCCCAAGGACAGGACCTATGGCTACACCTTC.

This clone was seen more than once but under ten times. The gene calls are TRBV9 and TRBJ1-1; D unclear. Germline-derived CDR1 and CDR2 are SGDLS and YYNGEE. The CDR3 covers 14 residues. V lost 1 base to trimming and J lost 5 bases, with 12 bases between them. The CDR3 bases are TGTGCCAGCAGCGTAAACACGGCGGGGACTGAAGCTTTCTTT. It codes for CASSVNTAGTEAFF. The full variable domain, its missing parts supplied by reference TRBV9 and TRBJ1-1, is DSGVTQTPKHLITATGQRVTLRCSPRSGDLSVYWYQQSLDQGLQFLIQYYNGEERAKGNILERFSAQQFPDLHSELNLSSLELGDSALYFCASSVNTAGTEAFFGQGTRLTVV.

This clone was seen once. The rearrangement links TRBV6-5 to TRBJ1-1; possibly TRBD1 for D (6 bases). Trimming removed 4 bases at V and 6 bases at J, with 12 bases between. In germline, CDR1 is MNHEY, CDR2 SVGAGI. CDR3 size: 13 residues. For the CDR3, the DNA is TGTGCCAGCAGTTCGACAGGTGGGGCTGAAGCTTTCTTT. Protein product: CASSSTGGAEAFF.

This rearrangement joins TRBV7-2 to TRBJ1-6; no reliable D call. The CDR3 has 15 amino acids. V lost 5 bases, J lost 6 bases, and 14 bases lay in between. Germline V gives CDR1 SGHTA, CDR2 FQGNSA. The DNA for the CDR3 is TGTGCCAGCAGCATGGTGGCAGAACCTAATTCACCCCTCCACTTT. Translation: CASSMVAEPNSPLHF.

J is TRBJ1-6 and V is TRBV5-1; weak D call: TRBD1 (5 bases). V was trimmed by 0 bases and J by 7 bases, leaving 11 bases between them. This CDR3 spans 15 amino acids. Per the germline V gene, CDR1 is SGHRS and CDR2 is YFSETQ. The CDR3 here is CASSLEAGQNSPLHF. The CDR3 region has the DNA TGCGCCAGCAGCTTGGAGGCAGGGCAAAATTCACCCCTCCACTTT.

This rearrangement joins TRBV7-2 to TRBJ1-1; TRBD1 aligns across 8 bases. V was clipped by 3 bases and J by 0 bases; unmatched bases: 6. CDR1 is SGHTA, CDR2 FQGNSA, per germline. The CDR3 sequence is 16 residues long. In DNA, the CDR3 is TGTGCCAGCAGCTTCCCCGGACAGGGTTTGAACACTGAAGCTTTCTTT. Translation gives CASSFPGQGLNTEAFF.

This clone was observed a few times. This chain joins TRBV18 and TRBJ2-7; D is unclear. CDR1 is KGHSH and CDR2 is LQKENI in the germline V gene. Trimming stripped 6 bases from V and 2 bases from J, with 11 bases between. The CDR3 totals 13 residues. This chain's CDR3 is CASSPSLPYEQYF. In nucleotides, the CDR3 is TGTGCCAGCTCTCCGAGCCTCCCCTACGAGCAGTACTTC.

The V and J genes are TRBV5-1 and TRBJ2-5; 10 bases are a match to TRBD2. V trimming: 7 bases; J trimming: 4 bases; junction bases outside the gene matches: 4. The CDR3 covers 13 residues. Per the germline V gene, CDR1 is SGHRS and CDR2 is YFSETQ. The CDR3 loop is CASLLAGTETQYF. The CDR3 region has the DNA TGCGCCAGCCTACTAGCGGGGACAGAGACCCAGTACTTC.

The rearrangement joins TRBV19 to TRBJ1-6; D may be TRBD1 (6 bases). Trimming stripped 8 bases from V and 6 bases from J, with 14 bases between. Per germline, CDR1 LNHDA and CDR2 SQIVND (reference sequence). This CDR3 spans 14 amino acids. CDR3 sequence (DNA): TGTGCCAGTGGATTAAGGGGGGGTAATTCACCCCTCCACTTT. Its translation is CASGLRGGNSPLHF.

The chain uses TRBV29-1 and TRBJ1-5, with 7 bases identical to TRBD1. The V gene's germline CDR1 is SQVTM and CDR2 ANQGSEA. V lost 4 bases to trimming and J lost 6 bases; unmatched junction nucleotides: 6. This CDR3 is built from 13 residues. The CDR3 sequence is CSVVDRVGQPQHF. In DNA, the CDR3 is TGCAGCGTTGTCGACAGGGTTGGTCAGCCCCAGCATTTT.

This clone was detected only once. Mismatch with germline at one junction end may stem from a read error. CDR3 sequence reads: CASNRDRGYQETQYF. The CDR3 bases are TGTGCTAGCAACCGGGACAGGGGGTACCAAGAGACCCAGTACTTC. The chain has TRBV2 and TRBJ2-5, with 11 bases identical to TRBD1. Germline CDR1 SNHLY, CDR2 FYNNEI. This CDR3 spans 15 amino acids.

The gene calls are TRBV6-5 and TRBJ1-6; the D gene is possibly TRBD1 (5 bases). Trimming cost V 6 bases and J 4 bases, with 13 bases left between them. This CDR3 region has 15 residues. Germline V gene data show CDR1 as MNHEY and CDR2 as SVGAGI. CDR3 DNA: TGTGCCAGCAGCCCCCAGGCAGGGTATAATTCACCCCTCCACTTT. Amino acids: CASSPQAGYNSPLHF.

Written as DNA, the CDR3 is TGTGCCAGCAGTGAATTAGGGGGGAGGGGAACTGAAGCTTTCTTT. This translates into CASSELGGRGTEAFF. This rearrangement joins TRBV25-1 to TRBJ1-1, with D possibly TRBD1 on 6 matching bases. Deletions cut 1 base from V and 5 bases from J, with 14 bases between. The CDR3 consists of 15 residues. The V gene's germline CDR1 is MGHDK and CDR2 SYGVNS.

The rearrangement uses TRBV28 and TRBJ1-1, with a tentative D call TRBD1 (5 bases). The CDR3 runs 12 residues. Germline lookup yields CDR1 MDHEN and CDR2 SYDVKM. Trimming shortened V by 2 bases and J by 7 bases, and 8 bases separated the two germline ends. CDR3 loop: CASSLTGYEAFF. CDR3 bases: TGTGCCAGCAGTTTAACAGGCTATGAAGCTTTCTTT.

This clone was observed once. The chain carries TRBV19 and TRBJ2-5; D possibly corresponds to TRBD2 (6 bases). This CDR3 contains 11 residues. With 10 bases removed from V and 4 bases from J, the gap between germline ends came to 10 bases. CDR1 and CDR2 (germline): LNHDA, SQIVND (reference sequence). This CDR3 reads CATGGGETQYF. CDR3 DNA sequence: TGTGCCACCGGGGGTGGAGAGACCCAGTACTTC.

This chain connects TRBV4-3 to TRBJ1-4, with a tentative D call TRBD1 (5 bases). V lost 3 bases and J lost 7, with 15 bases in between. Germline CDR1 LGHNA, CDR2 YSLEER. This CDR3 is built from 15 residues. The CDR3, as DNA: TGCGCCAGCAGCCATCCCGGGGGTCTCGGTGAAAAACTGTTTTTT. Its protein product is CASSHPGGLGEKLFF.

CDR3 protein: CAGSPEDYGYTF. The CDR3, as DNA: TGTGCCGGATCCCCTGAGGACTATGGCTACACCTTC. The V and J genes are TRBV2 and TRBJ1-2; D gene ambiguous. There are 12 residues in the CDR3. Trimming stripped 11 bases from V and 3 bases from J, with 13 bases between. CDR1 is SNHLY, CDR2 FYNNEI, per germline.

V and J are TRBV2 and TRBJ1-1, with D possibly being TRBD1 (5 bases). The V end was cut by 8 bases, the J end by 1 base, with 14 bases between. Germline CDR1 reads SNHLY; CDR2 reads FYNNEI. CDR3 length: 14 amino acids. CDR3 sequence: CASDPGLTNTEAFF. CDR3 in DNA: TGTGCCAGCGACCCGGGACTTACGAACACTGAAGCTTTCTTT.

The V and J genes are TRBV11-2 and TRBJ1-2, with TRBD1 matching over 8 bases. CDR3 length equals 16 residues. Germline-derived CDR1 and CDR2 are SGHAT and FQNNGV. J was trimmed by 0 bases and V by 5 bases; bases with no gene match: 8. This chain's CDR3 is CASSLTGTGANYGYTF. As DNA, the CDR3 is TGTGCCAGCAGCCTAACAGGGACAGGAGCTAACTATGGCTACACCTTC.